A selection of T cell receptor beta chains follows, all from one sample in a study of blood T cell repertoires in COVID-19. Measured with immunoSEQ multiplex PCR; TCRdb has only the in-frame clones, and not every one. The sample lists 120,000 or so clones; around 86% were seen once. Sequences were obtained from peripheral blood. The receptors come from a man in his 60s with acute or convalescent COVID-19. Each CDR3 is given with its conserved first and last residue. A D gene is named only where the DNA matches it firmly. Clone size is shown for a subset of rows, as once, few, many or a class of expanded clone.

TRBV27	TRBJ2-7	.	TRBD2	CASSSRAGGFYEQYF	TGTGCCAGCAGTAGTAGAGCGGGAGGGTTCTACGAGCAGTACTTC
TRBV7-9	TRBJ1-2	.	TRBD1	CASSSLRQGNYGYTF	TGTGCCAGCAGCTCCCTTCGACAGGGCAACTATGGCTACACCTTC
TRBV5-4	TRBJ1-1	few	TRBD1	CASSFGTGQGTEAFF	TGTGCCAGCAGCTTCGGAACGGGACAGGGAACTGAAGCTTTCTTT
TRBV23-1	TRBJ1-1	.	.	CASSQSEPTIHPGDTEAFF	TGCGCCAGCAGTCAATCGGAGCCGACTATCCACCCCGGGGACACTGAAGCTTTCTTT
TRBV4-1	TRBJ2-3	.	.	CASGPRGGTDTQYF	TGCGCCAGCGGCCCCAGGGGGGGCACAGATACGCAGTATTTT
TRBV5-1	TRBJ2-6	few	.	CASSLDRGSSGANVLTF	TGCGCCAGCAGCTTGGATAGAGGAAGCTCTGGGGCCAACGTCCTGACTTTC
TRBV5-4	TRBJ1-1	.	.	CASSLGLGDTEAFF	TGTGCCAGCAGCCTCGGACTCGGGGACACTGAAGCTTTCTTT
TRBV7-9	TRBJ1-5	.	.	CASSSGKQPQHF	TGTGCCAGCAGCTCGGGAAAACAGCCCCAGCATTTT
TRBV3-1/TRBV3-2	TRBJ1-1	.	.	CASTQRLGGSEAFF	TGTGCCAGCACCCAAAGACTAGGCGGCTCTGAAGCTTTCTTT
TRBV18	TRBJ2-5	.	.	CASSPPFLETQYF	TGTGCCAGCTCACCTCCCTTCCTGGAGACCCAGTACTTC
TRBV28	TRBJ1-6	.	TRBD1	CASSYDRGQSPLHF	TGTGCCAGCAGTTATGACAGGGGACAATCACCCCTCCACTTT
TRBV6-2/TRBV6-3	TRBJ2-1	.	TRBD2	CASSWGLAGSDEQFF	TGTGCCAGCAGTTGGGGACTAGCGGGAAGCGATGAGCAGTTCTTC
TRBV7-3	TRBJ2-3	once	TRBD2	CASSLLVLAGGGSTDTQYF	TGTGCCAGCAGCTTATTGGTACTAGCGGGAGGGGGATCCACAGATACGCAGTATTTT
TRBV5-4	TRBJ2-1	.	TRBD2	CASSLGPLAGSNEQFF	TGTGCCAGCAGCTTAGGACCCCTAGCGGGGAGCAATGAGCAGTTCTTC
TRBV29-1	TRBJ1-2	.	.	CSVDGQHGDGYTF	TGCAGCGTTGATGGACAGCACGGGGATGGCTACACCTTC
TRBV5-1	TRBJ2-7	.	.	CASSLTVSYEQYF	TGCGCCAGCAGCTTGACAGTATCCTACGAGCAGTACTTC
TRBV28	TRBJ2-1	.	.	CASSLLQGNEQFF	TGTGCCAGCAGTTTATTACAGGGAAATGAGCAGTTCTTC
TRBV5-1	TRBJ2-1	.	TRBD2	CASSGTSSGRSSYNEQFF	TGCGCCAGCAGCGGAACCTCTAGCGGGAGAAGCTCCTACAATGAGCAGTTCTTC
TRBV27	TRBJ1-1	.	TRBD1	CASSGNRGWMNTEAFF	TGTGCCAGCAGTGGCAACAGGGGGTGGATGAACACTGAAGCTTTCTTT
TRBV2	TRBJ2-1	few	TRBD1	CASRGQEARGFNEQFF	TGTGCCAGCAGAGGACAGGAAGCACGAGGTTTCAATGAGCAGTTCTTC
TRBV14	TRBJ1-2	.	.	CASSQGKGSFGYTF	TGTGCCAGCAGCCAAGGAAAGGGGTCGTTCGGCTACACCTTC
TRBV28	TRBJ2-5	.	TRBD2	CAGSAGARETQYF	TGTGCCGGGTCAGCGGGAGCTAGGGAGACCCAGTACTTC
TRBV2	TRBJ2-7	.	.	CASKIGLEQYF	TGTGCCAGCAAGATCGGACTCGAGCAGTACTTC
TRBV28	TRBJ2-2	.	TRBD2	CASSPPGLAGHTGELFF	TGTGCCAGCAGTCCCCCTGGACTAGCGGGACACACCGGGGAGCTGTTTTTT
TRBV29-1	TRBJ2-3	.	.	CSLALRSLGGADTQYF	TGCAGCCTAGCACTTAGGAGCCTAGGAGGTGCGGATACGCAGTATTTT
TRBV5-1	TRBJ2-2	.	.	CASSEVGNTGELFF	TGCGCCAGCAGCGAGGTAGGGAACACCGGGGAGCTGTTTTTT
TRBV24-1	TRBJ1-5	.	TRBD1	CATSDGTGGRQPQHF	TGTGCCACCAGTGACGGGACAGGGGGCCGCCAGCCCCAGCATTTT
TRBV6-5	TRBJ1-3	.	.	CASFMSWSSGNTIYF	TGTGCCAGCTTCATGAGCTGGAGCTCTGGAAACACCATATATTTT
TRBV5-1	TRBJ1-1	.	.	CASSLTGPNTEAFF	TGCGCCAGCAGCTTGACAGGGCCTAACACTGAAGCTTTCTTT
TRBV28	TRBJ2-7	.	TRBD1	CASSTGQGRLEQYF	TGTGCCAGCAGCACGGGACAGGGGAGGTTGGAGCAGTACTTC
TRBV28	TRBJ1-4	.	TRBD1	CASSSADRVLGKLFF	TGTGCCAGCAGTTCAGCCGACAGGGTCTTAGGAAAACTGTTTTTT
TRBV4-1	TRBJ1-2	.	.	CASSQGIQGSAYGYTF	TGCGCCAGCAGCCAAGGCATACAGGGTTCGGCCTATGGCTACACCTTC
TRBV7-3	TRBJ1-3	.	.	CASSLNRRYLGNTIYF	TGTGCCAGCAGCTTAAATCGCCGGTACCTTGGAAACACCATATATTTT
TRBV14	TRBJ2-1	many	TRBD2	CASSQASGRVRANEQFF	TGTGCCAGCAGCCAAGCTAGCGGGAGGGTGAGGGCCAATGAGCAGTTCTTC
TRBV5-1	TRBJ1-3	.	.	CASSLSSARSSGNTIYF	TGCGCCAGCAGCTTGTCGTCCGCTCGGAGCTCTGGAAACACCATATATTTT
TRBV28	TRBJ1-5	.	TRBD1	CASSSGHRGNFQPQHF	TGTGCCAGCAGTTCCGGCCACAGGGGGAATTTTCAGCCCCAGCATTTT
TRBV6-5	TRBJ2-5	few	TRBD2	CASSVFRRGQETQYF	TGTGCCAGCAGCGTTTTTCGGCGGGGGCAAGAGACCCAGTACTTC
TRBV5-1	TRBJ1-1	.	TRBD1	CASSPRGQGAVGITEAFF	TGCGCCAGCAGCCCGCGGGGACAGGGGGCCGTCGGGATCACTGAAGCTTTCTTT
TRBV6-5	TRBJ2-2	.	TRBD2	CASSGLAGTGELFF	TGTGCCAGCTCCGGACTAGCGGGGACCGGGGAGCTGTTTTTT
TRBV24-1	TRBJ1-6	once	TRBD1	CATSDLSGWRTGDSYNSPLHF	TGTGCCACCAGTGATTTATCAGGATGGAGGACAGGGGACTCCTATAATTCACCCCTCCACTTT
TRBV5-1	TRBJ2-5	.	.	CASTIMGAQETQYF	TGCGCCAGCACCATAATGGGAGCCCAAGAGACCCAGTACTTC
TRBV7-9	TRBJ1-3	.	.	CASSISGNTIYF	TGTGCCAGCAGTATATCCGGAAACACCATATATTTT
TRBV6-6	TRBJ1-2	.	TRBD1	CASSPGTVIYGYTF	TGTGCCAGCAGCCCCGGGACAGTAATTTATGGCTACACCTTC
TRBV15	TRBJ1-2	.	.	CATSPPRGHGYGYTF	TGTGCCACCAGCCCGCCCCGGGGACATGGCTATGGCTACACCTTC
TRBV27	TRBJ2-7	.	.	CASSGEGTLPSYEQYF	TGTGCCAGCAGTGGGGAAGGGACACTCCCGTCCTACGAGCAGTACTTC
TRBV5-1	TRBJ2-7	.	TRBD1	CASSLEGQGAEEQYF	TGCGCCAGCAGCTTGGAGGGACAGGGGGCGGAAGAGCAGTACTTC
TRBV5-1	TRBJ1-1	.	.	CASSLETGKTEAFF	TGCGCCAGCAGCTTGGAGACGGGGAAAACTGAAGCTTTCTTT
TRBV5-1	TRBJ2-1	.	.	CASSLEAAVGEQFF	TGCGCCAGCAGCTTGGAAGCAGCGGTTGGTGAGCAGTTCTTC
TRBV30	TRBJ1-1	.	TRBD1	CAWTLPDRVGTEAFF	TGTGCCTGGACTCTCCCGGACAGGGTGGGCACTGAAGCTTTCTTT
TRBV5-4	TRBJ2-3	.	.	CASSPEGRGTDTQYF	TGTGCCAGCAGCCCGGAGGGTAGGGGCACAGATACGCAGTATTTT
TRBV2	TRBJ2-3	.	TRBD1	CASSYGTGGTDTQYF	TGTGCCAGCAGTTACGGGACAGGGGGCACAGATACGCAGTATTTT
TRBV11-2	TRBJ2-3	.	TRBD2	CASSLVTSGRADTQYF	TGTGCCAGCAGCTTAGTGACTAGCGGGAGGGCAGATACGCAGTATTTT
TRBV7-2	TRBJ1-6	.	.	CASSPAGPNFGGSPLHF	TGTGCCAGCAGCCCGGCAGGACCAAACTTCGGGGGTTCACCCCTCCACTTT
TRBV4-1	TRBJ2-5	.	TRBD2	CASSQLQAGIQETQYF	TGCGCCAGCAGCCAGCTTCAAGCGGGGATCCAAGAGACCCAGTACTTC
TRBV7-8	TRBJ1-1	.	.	CASSLVGTISTEAFF	TGTGCCAGCAGCTTAGTTGGGACAATAAGCACTGAAGCTTTCTTT
TRBV20-1	TRBJ1-2	.	.	CSATGHYGYTF	TGCAGTGCTACTGGGCACTATGGCTACACCTTC
TRBV27	TRBJ2-5	.	.	CASSWAGQETQYF	TGTGCCAGCAGCTGGGCGGGACAAGAGACCCAGTACTTC
TRBV5-1	TRBJ2-5	.	TRBD2	CASSTLAGETQYF	TGCGCCAGCAGCACACTAGCGGGAGAGACCCAGTACTTC